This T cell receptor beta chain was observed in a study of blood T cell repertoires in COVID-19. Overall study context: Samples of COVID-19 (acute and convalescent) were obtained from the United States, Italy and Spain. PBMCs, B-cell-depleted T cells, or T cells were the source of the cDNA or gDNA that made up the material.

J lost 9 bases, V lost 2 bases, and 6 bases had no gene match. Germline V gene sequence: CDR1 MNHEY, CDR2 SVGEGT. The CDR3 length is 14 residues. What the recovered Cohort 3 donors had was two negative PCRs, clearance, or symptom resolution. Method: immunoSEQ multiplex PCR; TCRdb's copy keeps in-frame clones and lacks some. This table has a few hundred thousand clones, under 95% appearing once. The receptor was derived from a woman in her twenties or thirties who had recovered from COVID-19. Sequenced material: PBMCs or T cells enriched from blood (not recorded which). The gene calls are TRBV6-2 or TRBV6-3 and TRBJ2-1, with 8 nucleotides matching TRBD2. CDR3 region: CASSYDVRGGEQFF. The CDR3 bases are TGTGCCAGCAGTTACGATGTTCGGGGGGGTGAGCAGTTCTTC.